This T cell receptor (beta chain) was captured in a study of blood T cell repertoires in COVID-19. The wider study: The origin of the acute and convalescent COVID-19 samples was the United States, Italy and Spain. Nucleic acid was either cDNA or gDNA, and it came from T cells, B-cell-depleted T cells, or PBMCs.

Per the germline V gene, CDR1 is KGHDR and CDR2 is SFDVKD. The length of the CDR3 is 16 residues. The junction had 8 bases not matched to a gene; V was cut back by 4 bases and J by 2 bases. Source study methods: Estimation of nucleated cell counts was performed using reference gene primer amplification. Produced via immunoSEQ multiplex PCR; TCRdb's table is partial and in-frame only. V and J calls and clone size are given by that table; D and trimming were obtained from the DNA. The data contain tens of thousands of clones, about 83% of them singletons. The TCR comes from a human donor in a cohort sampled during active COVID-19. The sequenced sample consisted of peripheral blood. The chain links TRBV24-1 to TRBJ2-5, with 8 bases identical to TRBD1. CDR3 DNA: TGTGCCACCAGTGAGCACACAGGGGGGCTACAAGAGACCCAGTACTTC. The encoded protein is CATSEHTGGLQETQYF.